This is a list of T cell receptor beta chains from one sample in a study of graft-versus-host responses after intestinal transplantation. TCRdb keeps only in-frame clones here, not all; method: immunoSEQ multiplex PCR. Of about 89,000 clones listed, roughly 91% were seen once; the top ten hold 0.1%. No antigen has been assigned to these receptors. The sample in question was unstimulated CD4+ T cells sorted from spleen or lymph node cells, obtained before intestinal transplant. Receptors were obtained from a human donor who received an intestinal transplant. Both conserved end residues are part of each CDR3. The D gene is left open where the match is weak. Clone size is shown for a subset of rows, as once, few, many or a class of expanded clone.

j_gene: TRBJ1-2
d_gene: NA
abundance: NA
v_gene: TRBV7-2
CDR3nt: TGTGCCAGCAGCTTACGGGTTCCATCCTATGGCTACACCTTC
CDR3aa: CASSLRVPSYGYTF

j_gene: TRBJ1-5
d_gene: TRBD1
abundance: NA
v_gene: TRBV30
CDR3nt: TGTGCCTGGAGTGCGGCCGGGACAGGGCCCCGGGCAGGGAATCAGCCCCAGCATTTT
CDR3aa: CAWSAAGTGPRAGNQPQHF

j_gene: TRBJ2-7
d_gene: TRBD1
abundance: NA
v_gene: TRBV9
CDR3nt: TGTGCCAGCAGCGTAGCTCCAGGGGACAGGGCCTACGAGCAGTACTTC
CDR3aa: CASSVAPGDRAYEQYF

j_gene: TRBJ2-3
d_gene: TRBD2
abundance: NA
v_gene: TRBV19
CDR3nt: TGTGCCAGTAGTATAGCGGTAGCGGGGGTTGGAGATACGCAGTATTTT
CDR3aa: CASSIAVAGVGDTQYF

j_gene: TRBJ2-2
d_gene: TRBD2
abundance: NA
v_gene: TRBV9
CDR3nt: TGTGCCAGCAGCGAACTAGCGGGGGGGCTGCACACCGGGGAGCTGTTTTTT
CDR3aa: CASSELAGGLHTGELFF

j_gene: TRBJ2-3
d_gene: TRBD2
abundance: NA
v_gene: TRBV7-2
CDR3nt: TGTGCCAGCAGCTTAACCAGCGGGGGGGCCGTCTCAACAGATACGCAGTATTTT
CDR3aa: CASSLTSGGAVSTDTQYF

j_gene: TRBJ2-1
d_gene: NA
abundance: NA
v_gene: TRBV6-1
CDR3nt: TGTGCCAGCAGTGAAGAAACTGGCAATGAGCAGTTCTTC
CDR3aa: CASSEETGNEQFF

j_gene: TRBJ2-7
d_gene: NA
abundance: NA
v_gene: TRBV7-6
CDR3nt: TGTGCCAGCAGCTTAGTTGCGGGGCCCCCCTACGAGCAGTACTTC
CDR3aa: CASSLVAGPPYEQYF

j_gene: TRBJ2-1
d_gene: TRBD2
abundance: NA
v_gene: TRBV7-8
CDR3nt: TGTGCCAGCAGCTTAGTCGGCCTAGCGGGAAACAATGAGCAGTTCTTC
CDR3aa: CASSLVGLAGNNEQFF

j_gene: TRBJ1-6
d_gene: TRBD1
abundance: NA
v_gene: TRBV9
CDR3nt: TGTGCCAGCAGCCCCCGGACAGGGGAGAATTCACCCCTCCACTTT
CDR3aa: CASSPRTGENSPLHF

j_gene: TRBJ1-2
d_gene: NA
abundance: NA
v_gene: TRBV11-3
CDR3nt: TGTGCCAGCAGCTTAGGGTCCAGGATGAACTATGGCTACACCTTC
CDR3aa: CASSLGSRMNYGYTF

j_gene: TRBJ2-1
d_gene: TRBD1
abundance: NA
v_gene: TRBV18
CDR3nt: TGTGCCAGCTCATTCTCTCTAGTTGCGACAGGGGGCATAGCCAATGAGCAGTTCTTC
CDR3aa: CASSFSLVATGGIANEQFF

j_gene: TRBJ2-7
d_gene: NA
abundance: NA
v_gene: TRBV4-3
CDR3nt: TGCGCCAGCAGCCAAGATCCGGGACACTTCTACGAGCAGTACTTC
CDR3aa: CASSQDPGHFYEQYF

j_gene: TRBJ2-1
d_gene: NA
abundance: NA
v_gene: TRBV9
CDR3nt: TGTGCCAGCAGCCCTCGGGTAGCTCCCCCTAATGAGCAGTTCTTC
CDR3aa: CASSPRVAPPNEQFF

j_gene: TRBJ1-1
d_gene: NA
abundance: NA
v_gene: TRBV11-3
CDR3nt: TGTGCCAGCAGCTTAGCCGGGGGGGGCGGCGGCACTGAAGCTTTCTTT
CDR3aa: CASSLAGGGGGTEAFF

j_gene: TRBJ2-3
d_gene: TRBD1
abundance: NA
v_gene: TRBV6-4
CDR3nt: TGTGCCAGCAGGTGCCCTCGGACAGGGGAAATGAGGGGGGATACGCAGTATTTT
CDR3aa: CASRCPRTGEMRGDTQYF

j_gene: TRBJ1-4
d_gene: NA
abundance: NA
v_gene: TRBV6-5
CDR3nt: TGTGCCAGCAGTTACTCGAGGGCTAATGAAAAACTGTTTTTT
CDR3aa: CASSYSRANEKLFF

j_gene: TRBJ2-2
d_gene: NA
abundance: NA
v_gene: TRBV19
CDR3nt: TGTGCCAGTTATTACACAGGTTCCTTCACCGGGGAGCTGTTTTTT
CDR3aa: CASYYTGSFTGELFF

j_gene: TRBJ2-3
d_gene: TRBD2
abundance: NA
v_gene: TRBV5-1
CDR3nt: TGCGCCAGCAGCGGGCCTAGCGGGGGGGCCACAGATACGCAGTATTTT
CDR3aa: CASSGPSGGATDTQYF

j_gene: TRBJ1-1
d_gene: NA
abundance: few
v_gene: TRBV6-5
CDR3nt: TGTGCCAGCAGTTCAACTATGAACACTGAAGCTTTCTTT
CDR3aa: CASSSTMNTEAFF

j_gene: TRBJ2-5
d_gene: NA
abundance: NA
v_gene: TRBV12-5
CDR3nt: TGTGCTAGTGGTTTGGTAGGAAGGGGTGGGCAAGAGACCCAGTACTTC
CDR3aa: CASGLVGRGGQETQYF

j_gene: TRBJ2-1
d_gene: NA
abundance: NA
v_gene: TRBV4-3
CDR3nt: TGCGCCAGCAGCCAAGATCGGGGGACTGAGCAGTTCTTC
CDR3aa: CASSQDRGTEQFF

j_gene: TRBJ2-7
d_gene: TRBD1
abundance: NA
v_gene: TRBV7-2
CDR3nt: TGTGCCAGCAGATTCCTCCCGGGACAGGGCTCCTACGAGCAGTACTTC
CDR3aa: CASRFLPGQGSYEQYF

j_gene: TRBJ1-2
d_gene: NA
abundance: once
v_gene: TRBV7-8
CDR3nt: TGTGCCAGCAGCTTCGGGTTGGCGGCAGAGCGGGACTATGGCTACACCTTC
CDR3aa: CASSFGLAAERDYGYTF

j_gene: TRBJ1-2
d_gene: TRBD1
abundance: NA
v_gene: TRBV11-2
CDR3nt: TGTGCCAGCAGCTTAGTAGGGACAGGGGGCTTCTATGGCTACACCTTC
CDR3aa: CASSLVGTGGFYGYTF